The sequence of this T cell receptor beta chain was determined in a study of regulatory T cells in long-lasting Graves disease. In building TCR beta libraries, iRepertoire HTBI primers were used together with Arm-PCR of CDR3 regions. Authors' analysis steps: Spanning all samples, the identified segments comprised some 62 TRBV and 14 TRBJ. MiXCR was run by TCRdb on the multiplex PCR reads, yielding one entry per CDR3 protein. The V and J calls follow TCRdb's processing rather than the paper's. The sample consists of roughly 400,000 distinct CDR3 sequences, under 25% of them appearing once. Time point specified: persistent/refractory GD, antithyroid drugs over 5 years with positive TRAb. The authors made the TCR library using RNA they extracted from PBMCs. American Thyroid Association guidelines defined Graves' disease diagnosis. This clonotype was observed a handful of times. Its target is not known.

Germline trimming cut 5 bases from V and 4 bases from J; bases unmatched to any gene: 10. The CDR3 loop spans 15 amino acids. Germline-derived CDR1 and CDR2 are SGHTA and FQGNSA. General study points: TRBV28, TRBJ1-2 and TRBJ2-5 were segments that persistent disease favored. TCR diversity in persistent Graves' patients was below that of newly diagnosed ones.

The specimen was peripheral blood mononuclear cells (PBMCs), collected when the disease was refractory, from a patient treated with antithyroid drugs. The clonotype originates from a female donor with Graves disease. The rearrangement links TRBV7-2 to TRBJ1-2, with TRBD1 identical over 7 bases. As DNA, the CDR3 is TGTGCCAGCAGCCTCGACAGGGTGGAAGGCTATGGCTACACCTTC. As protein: CASSLDRVEGYGYTF. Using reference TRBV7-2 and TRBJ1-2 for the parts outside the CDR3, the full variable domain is GAGVSQSPSNKVTEKGKDVELRCDPISGHTALYWYRQSLGQGLEFLIYFQGNSAPDKSGLPSDRFSAERTGGSVSTLTIQRTQQEDSAVYLCASSLDRVEGYGYTFGSGTRLTVV.